This is a list of T cell receptor beta chains from one sample in a study of T cell changes during pregnancy in multiple sclerosis. Some clones are missing from TCRdb's copy, which holds only in-frame ones; the method was immunoSEQ multiplex PCR. The table records 79,000 or so clones, approximately 90% of them present only once. The specimen comprised peripheral blood, sampled in the first trimester of pregnancy. The origin of the receptors is a female donor in good health, enrolled as a control in a pregnancy study. CDR3s include the opening cysteine and the closing phenylalanine or tryptophan. The D gene is left open where the match is weak. Some rows mark clone size as missing; the rest say once, few, many or name a class of expanded clone.

j_call clone_size v_call d_call cdr3_nt cdr3_aa
TRBJ2-2 . TRBV27 . TGTGCCAGCAGCTCCACTGGGGAGCTGTTTTTT CASSSTGELFF
TRBJ1-1 . TRBV7-6 . TGTGCCAGCAGCAAACAGATGAACACTGAAGCTTTCTTT CASSKQMNTEAFF
TRBJ2-3 . TRBV7-9 TRBD1 TGTGCCAGCAGCTCCCCCAGGGACAGGCGATGGGATACGCAGTATTTT CASSSPRDRRWDTQYF
TRBJ1-5 . TRBV4-1 . TGCGCCAGCAGCCAAACAGGTAGCAATCAGCCCCAGCATTTT CASSQTGSNQPQHF
TRBJ2-1 . TRBV2 . TGTGCCAGCAGTGAACAGGGGCCCCCCTACAATGAGCAGTTCTTC CASSEQGPPYNEQFF
TRBJ1-2 . TRBV5-4 . TGTGCCAGCAGCCTAACAGGGAGTAATAGCTATGGCTACACCTTC CASSLTGSNSYGYTF
TRBJ1-6 . TRBV28 . TGTGCCAGCTGCCCCACGACAGAAAACTATAATTCACCCCTCCACTTT CASCPTTENYNSPLHF
TRBJ2-1 once TRBV19 TRBD1 TGTGCCAGTAGTCTCGGGACAGGCCTCAATGAGCAGTTCTTC CASSLGTGLNEQFF
TRBJ1-5 . TRBV7-9 . TGTGCCAGCAGCTTAGTGGGAGGGGTAGGTGATGGCAATCAGCCCCAGCATTTT CASSLVGGVGDGNQPQHF
TRBJ2-7 . TRBV6-6 TRBD1 TGTGCCAGCAGCCGCAACAGGGGGGACTCCTACGAGCAGTACTTC CASSRNRGDSYEQYF
TRBJ2-2 . TRBV7-3 TRBD1 TGTGCCAGCAGCCTCCGGGACAGGGTATTGACGAACACCGGGGAGCTGTTTTTT CASSLRDRVLTNTGELFF
TRBJ2-3 . TRBV29-1 TRBD1 TGCAGCGTTGCCCGGGACAGGGGAACAGATACGCAGTATTTT CSVARDRGTDTQYF
TRBJ1-1 . TRBV7-8 . TGTGCCAGCAGCTTGGACAGACTTGAAGCTTTCTTT CASSLDRLEAFF
TRBJ1-3 . TRBV13 . TGTGCCAGCAGCCGGGACAGAAACACCATATATTTT CASSRDRNTIYF
TRBJ1-2 . TRBV25-1 . TGTGCCAGCAGGCCCGACGGAGCTTATGGCTACACCTTC CASRPDGAYGYTF
TRBJ2-1 . TRBV11-3 TRBD2 TGTGCCAGCAGCCTCGGAGCGGGGGGCATCCCTTCCTACAATGAGCAGTTCTTC CASSLGAGGIPSYNEQFF
TRBJ2-5 . TRBV4-2 . TGTGCCAGCAGCCAAGGGCTCCAAGAGACCCAGTACTTC CASSQGLQETQYF
TRBJ1-6 . TRBV5-6 TRBD1 TGTGCCAGCAGCTTGGGGGGGACAGGGGGAACACCCCTCCACTTT CASSLGGTGGTPLHF
TRBJ2-5 . TRBV4-1 . TGCGCCAGCAGCCCCCAGGCAGAGACGGAGACCCAGTACTTC CASSPQAETETQYF
TRBJ1-2 few TRBV6-1 . TGTGCCAGCAGTGAGGGACTCAGAGGTGGCTACACCTTC CASSEGLRGGYTF
TRBJ2-2 . TRBV15 . TGTGCCACCAGCAGAGATCGGTCCCTCACCGGGGAGCTGTTTTTT CATSRDRSLTGELFF
TRBJ1-3 . TRBV6-6 . TGTGCCAGCAGTGGCCTCGGAAACACCATATATTTT CASSGLGNTIYF
TRBJ1-6 once TRBV2 TRBD1 TGTGCCAGCAGTGTTGAGGGGGCTCTAAATTCACCCCTCCACTTT CASSVEGALNSPLHF
TRBJ2-2 . TRBV7-2 TRBD2 TGTGCCAGCTCCTCGGGGGGGACCGGGGAGCTGTTTTTT CASSSGGTGELFF
TRBJ2-5 . TRBV4-3 TRBD2 TGCGCCAGCAGCCAAGGACTAGCGGGGAGCCAAGAGACCCAGTACTTC CASSQGLAGSQETQYF
TRBJ2-3 . TRBV7-3 TRBD2 TGTGCCAGCAGGCCAACTAGCGGGGGTTCAGATACGCAGTATTTT CASRPTSGGSDTQYF